This T cell receptor (beta chain) comes out of a study of cytomegalovirus exposure and HLA in healthy donors. CDR1 is MDHEN, CDR2 SYDVKM, per germline. The CDR3 runs to 15 residues. V gave up 6 bases and J gave up 2 bases; unmatched junction bases: 10. The study ran its PCR with 60 Vbeta and 13 Jbeta primers. The method was immunoSEQ multiplex PCR; TCRdb's version includes in-frame clones alone and lacks a portion of them. This table has roughly 100,000 clones, 75% to 85% appearing once. Material for sequencing was PBMCs. This chain uses TRBV28 with TRBJ2-7; 7 bases map to TRBD1. The source of this sequence is a man aged 25 to 45 in good health and CMV-seronegative. CDR3 loop: CASSPPGTAPYEQYF. The CDR3, as DNA: TGTGCCAGCAGCCCCCCCGGGACAGCGCCCTACGAGCAGTACTTC.